This TCR beta chain was profiled in a study of breast tumors, draining lymph nodes, adjacent tissues. Axillary draining lymph nodes of breast cancer patients supplied the node samples. This CDR3 is built from 15 residues. CDR1 is SNHLY, CDR2 FYNNEI, per germline. The ends were cut back, 3 bases at V and 12 bases at J, with 20 bases in the middle. This clonotype was observed many times. TCRdb used MiXCR to reprocess the multiplex PCR reads, holding one entry per CDR3 protein. This table has some 100,000 distinct CDR3 sequences, 21% appearing once. This receptor was identified in a female donor with breast cancer. Some clones in this sample may be carry-over from other donors' samples. Sequenced sample: axillary lymph node tissue. This sequence joins TRBV2 and TRBJ1-4; no clear D. The CDR3 loop reads CASSDRVGPSRELFF. As DNA, the CDR3 is TGTGCCAGCAGTGATCGTGTGGGCCCCAGTCGGGAACTGTTTTTT.